This entry is about one T cell receptor beta chain. These data belong to a study of blood T cells in healthy people across ages. From germline, CDR1 is DFQATT and CDR2 SNEGSKA (reference sequence). The length of the CDR3 is 14 residues. Trimming pared 3 bases from V and 13 bases from J, leaving 22 bases between. Combining a sample-barcoded 5' primer with a J-beta primer mix, a second PCR ran for roughly 7 to 12 cycles. MiXCR, applied by TCRdb to the 5' RACE reads, yields one record per CDR3 protein. Of more than 800,000 distinct CDR3 sequences listed, 29% are singletons. This chain links TRBV20-1 with TRBJ2-4, with a weak D call TRBD2 (7 bases). The receptor comes from a woman of 80 years or more in good health. The sequenced material came from blood. CDR3: CSASWGGACNEQYF. The CDR3 bases are TGCAGTGCTAGTTGGGGGGGCGCCTGCAATGAGCAGTACTTC.